This TCR beta chain was recorded in a study of T-cell memory formation after mild COVID-19. Study context: Largely donor-specific TCR clusters were found.

This clonotype was picked up a small number of times. The antigen is not known. Constant-segment primers were used for 5'RACE, and the resulting TCR alpha and TCR beta cDNA libraries carried sample barcodes and UMIs. Each CDR3 protein gets one entry after TCRdb re-called the 5' RACE reads with MiXCR. The sample holds a few hundred thousand distinct CDR3 sequences, 20% to 25% seen once. General study points: Contracting clones, day 15 to 85, had balanced CD4/CD8, and later expanders favored CD4+. Some responding clones appeared in pre-infection memory, suggesting cross-reactive memory joined.

The CDR3 runs 14 residues. Germline trimming cut 5 bases from V and 5 bases from J; bases unmatched to any gene: 5. The receptor's source is an adult woman who had mild COVID-19 (a few samples of this study predate the infection). Cell type and time point are not known. This chain links TRBV12-3 or TRBV12-4 with TRBJ2-2; 7 nucleotides align to TRBD2. The specimen was PBMCs or a T cell subset sorted from them (not recorded which). DNA of the CDR3: TGTGCCAGCAGTATATCTAGCGGTACCGGGGAGCTGTTTTTT. Encoded protein: CASSISSGTGELFF.